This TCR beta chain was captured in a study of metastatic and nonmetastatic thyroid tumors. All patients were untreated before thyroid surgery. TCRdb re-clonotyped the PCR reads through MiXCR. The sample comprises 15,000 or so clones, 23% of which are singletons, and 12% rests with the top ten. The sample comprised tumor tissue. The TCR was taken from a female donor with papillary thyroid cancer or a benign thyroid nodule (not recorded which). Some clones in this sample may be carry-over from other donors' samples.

CDR3 sequence: CASTNRSRDGYTF. The DNA of the CDR3 is TGCGCCAGCACCAACAGGAGTCGCGATGGCTACACCTTC. The V and J genes are TRBV4-1 and TRBJ1-2, with D possibly matching TRBD1 (5 bases). The germline gives CDR1 MGHRA, CDR2 YSYEKL. The ends were cut back, 7 bases at V and 6 bases at J, with 15 bases in the middle. The CDR3 contains 13 residues.